The rows below give T cell receptor beta chains drawn from one sample of a study of T cell responses to AZD1222 COVID-19 vaccine. Sequencing used immunoSEQ multiplex PCR; TCRdb keeps in-frame clones, though not all of them. The table shows 150,000 or so clones, with 80% to 85% occurring only once. Sequences were derived from peripheral blood, sampled on day 0 of MenACWY control vaccination. The receptor source for this set is an adult in good health. CDR3s include the opening cysteine and the closing phenylalanine or tryptophan. The D gene is left open where the match is weak. Size tells how often a clone was seen (once, few, many) or the class of an expanded clone, and some rows leave it out.

J,V,D,size,DNA,CDR3
TRBJ1-1,TRBV5-1,NA,once,TGCGCCAGCAGCTTGGGGCCATCCGGGAACACTGAAGCTTTCTTT,CASSLGPSGNTEAFF
TRBJ1-5,TRBV6-1,NA,few,TGTGCCAGCAGTGAAGCGGTCAGGGGCAGCTATCAGCCCCAGCATTTT,CASSEAVRGSYQPQHF
TRBJ1-1,TRBV24-1,NA,few,TGTGCCACCAGTGATTCGGGTTCCTCGGAAGCTTTCTTT,CATSDSGSSEAFF
TRBJ2-5,TRBV5-1,NA,NA,TGCGCCAGCAGCTTGGCCTGGGGTCGGGGGATGGAGACCCAGTACTTC,CASSLAWGRGMETQYF
TRBJ1-1,TRBV7-2,NA,NA,TGTGCCAGCAGCTCCGGGGGGGGCAGGGCAGAAGCTTTCTTT,CASSSGGGRAEAFF
TRBJ2-3,TRBV18,NA,once,TGTGCCAGCTCACCCCAGGCAGGGGTTACAGATACGCAGTATTTT,CASSPQAGVTDTQYF
TRBJ2-3,TRBV27,NA,NA,TGTGCCAGCAGTTTCAGGGTTTCAGATACGCAGTATTTT,CASSFRVSDTQYF
TRBJ2-1,TRBV10-3,TRBD2,NA,TGTGCCATCGGTAGCGGGGGGGCTGGTAGTGAGCAGTTCTTC,CAIGSGGAGSEQFF
TRBJ1-5,TRBV10-2,NA,NA,TGCGCCAGCAGGAGAGGGGTCAATCAGCCCCAGCATTTT,CASRRGVNQPQHF
TRBJ2-1,TRBV4-1,TRBD2,NA,TGCGCCAGCAGCCAATCTAGCGGGGGGGCAAATGAGCAGTTCTTC,CASSQSSGGANEQFF
TRBJ1-3,TRBV18,NA,NA,TGTGCCAGCTCACCCGTCTCTGGAAACACCATATATTTT,CASSPVSGNTIYF
TRBJ1-2,TRBV19,NA,NA,TGTGCCAGTCTTCCCTCGGACAGACTAAACTATGGCTACACCTTC,CASLPSDRLNYGYTF
TRBJ2-7,TRBV7-2,NA,NA,TGTGCCAGCAGCTCTAGGCCCCCCGGGCAGGGAGGAAACGAGCAGTACTTC,CASSSRPPGQGGNEQYF
TRBJ1-2,TRBV7-9,TRBD1,NA,TGTGCCAGCAGAACGGGACAGACTAACTATGGCTACACCTTC,CASRTGQTNYGYTF
TRBJ1-6,TRBV7-9,NA,NA,TGTGCCAGCAGCTTAGCGGGTGCACCCCTCCACTTT,CASSLAGAPLHF
TRBJ2-1,TRBV7-6,TRBD2,NA,TGTGCCAGCAGCTTAGGGACTAGCGGGGGGTACAATGAGCAGTTCTTC,CASSLGTSGGYNEQFF
TRBJ2-5,TRBV5-1,NA,NA,TGCGCCAGCAGCTTGGTTGGGGAGACCCAGTACTTC,CASSLVGETQYF
TRBJ2-7,TRBV6-6,NA,NA,TGTGCCAGCAGTTCTGAGGGACGAGAGCAGTACTTC,CASSSEGREQYF
TRBJ2-3,TRBV11-2,NA,NA,TGTGCCAGCAGCCGGACTCGGGGAACCACAGATACGCAGTATTTT,CASSRTRGTTDTQYF
TRBJ1-5,TRBV6-5,NA,NA,TGTGCCAGCACTGGACAGAGGCACAATCAGCCCCAGCATTTT,CASTGQRHNQPQHF
TRBJ2-3,TRBV12-5,TRBD1,once,TGTGCTAGTGGTCCCGGGACAGACACAGATACGCAGTATTTT,CASGPGTDTDTQYF
TRBJ1-2,TRBV19,NA,NA,TGTGCCAGTAGTATAACCCACACGGATGGCTACACCTTC,CASSITHTDGYTF
TRBJ1-2,TRBV4-2,TRBD1,NA,TGTGCCAGCAGCCAGGGACAGACGTATGGCTACACCTTC,CASSQGQTYGYTF
TRBJ2-1,TRBV20-1,NA,NA,TGCAGTGCTAGTGTTGGGACAGGGAGCGGGAGAGGATACAATGAGCAGTTCTTC,CSASVGTGSGRGYNEQFF